These 32 T cell receptor beta chains share one sample of origin, sequenced in a study of human T cells and chemical hapten exposure. Specified time point: patch test 1, 2 weeks after DPC sensitization. Treatment in this sample: therapeutic diphenylcyclopropenone sensitization with weekly scalp DPC. TCRdb re-called the RACE reads through MiXCR, storing one row per CDR3 protein. The sample holds about 71,000 distinct CDR3 sequences, over 7.5% seen once. The starting material was whole blood, obtained in connection with sensitization to the hapten diphenylcyclopropenone (DPC). The receptors stem from a woman in her thirties or forties with alopecia areata. Some clones in this sample may be carry-over from other donors' samples.

This clonotype showed up many times. The chain joins TRBV20-1 to TRBJ1-2; D unclear. This CDR3 is 13 amino acids long. Germline V lookup: CDR1 DFQATT, CDR2 SNEGSKA (reference sequence). Trimming shortened V by 5 bases and J by 8 bases, and 18 bases separated the two germline ends. CDR3 sequence (DNA): TGCAGTGCTCTTCGGACCCCGCCGGGAGGCTACACCTTC. Amino acids: CSALRTPPGGYTF.

This clonotype was observed at least ten times. The rearrangement links TRBV28 to TRBJ2-3; 7 positions agree with TRBD2. Germline assignment: CDR1 MDHEN and CDR2 SYDVKM. The CDR3 totals 14 residues. Trimming cost V 6 bases and J 4 bases; bases outside gene matches: 7. The CDR3 spells CASRESGGADTQYF. The CDR3 DNA is TGTGCCAGCAGAGAGTCGGGGGGAGCAGATACGCAGTATTTT.

This clonotype was counted at least ten times. The chain recombines TRBV7-9 with TRBJ1-6; TRBD1 agrees at 9 bases. The CDR3 length is 17 residues. The ends lost 4 bases at V and 10 bases at J; junction bases unmatched: 14. Germline values: CDR1 SEHNR, CDR2 FQNEAQ (reference sequence). The CDR3 nucleotides read TGTGCCAGCAGCTCCCCCCCGGGACAGGGATACGAATCACCCCTCCACTTT. This encodes CASSSPPGQGYESPLHF.

This clonotype was seen repeatedly, ten times or more. The gene calls are TRBV27 and TRBJ2-1, with D perhaps matching TRBD1 or TRBD2 (6 bases each). The germline V gene encodes CDR1 MNHEY and CDR2 SMNVEV (reference sequence). Trimming took 3 bases from V and 6 from J, leaving 9 bases between them. The CDR3 spans 13 residues. The CDR3 DNA is TGTGCCAGCAGTTTTGGAGGGGGCAATGAGCAGTTCTTC. It codes for CASSFGGGNEQFF.

This clonotype was detected only a few times. The chain couples TRBV7-6 to TRBJ2-2; D remains unclear. Trimming removed 5 bases from V and 7 bases from J, with 5 bases in between. The CDR3 is 11 amino acids. Germline CDR1 is SGHVS and CDR2 is FNYEAQ. The CDR3 region has the DNA TGTGCCAGCAGCGCGCTCGGGGAGCTGTTTTTT. This encodes CASSALGELFF.

This clonotype was observed many times. The CDR3 reads CSARTPENTEAFF. The DNA of the CDR3 is TGCAGTGCTAGAACCCCGGAGAACACTGAAGCTTTCTTT. This chain joins TRBV20-1 and TRBJ1-1, with no clear D. In germline, CDR1 is DFQATT, CDR2 SNEGSKA (reference sequence). V was clipped by 2 bases and J by 1 base, with 8 bases between them. This CDR3 has 13 amino acids.

This clonotype showed up just a few times. The V call is TRBV20-1, the J call TRBJ1-5, with D perhaps matching TRBD1 (5 bases). This CDR3 region has 14 residues. CDR1 and CDR2 from the germline V gene are DFQATT and SNEGSKA (reference sequence). With 0 bases removed from V and 2 bases from J, the gap between germline ends came to 8 bases. CDR3 sequence (DNA): TGCAGTGCTAGAGACAGGGTGGGCAATCAGCCCCAGCATTTT. Its protein is CSARDRVGNQPQHF.

In regard to this clonotype: A read error may explain this, as a much larger clone is one base away. The CDR3 is CANSSGQGDNGYTF. DNA of the CDR3: TGTGCCAACAGTTCAGGACAGGGTGATAATGGCTACACCTTC. The V gene is TRBV28, the J gene TRBJ1-2; TRBD1 agrees at 8 bases. The length of the CDR3 is 14 residues. The germline V gene has CDR1 MDHEN and CDR2 SYDVKM.

This clonotype was seen at least ten times. The rearrangement uses TRBV11-2 and TRBJ1-3; weak D call: TRBD1 (6 bases). CDR3 length: 13 residues. V lost 9 bases and J lost 0, with 9 bases in between. CDR1 SGHAT and CDR2 FQNNGV come from the germline V gene. The CDR3 spells CASRGASGNTIYF. The CDR3 bases are TGTGCCAGTCGGGGGGCCTCTGGAAACACCATATATTTT. The variable domain in full, with the rest retrieved from reference TRBV11-2 and TRBJ1-3, is EAGVAQSPRYKIIEKRQSVAFWCNPISGHATLYWYQQILGQGPKLLIQFQNNGVVDDSQLPKDRFSAERLKGVDSTLKIQPAKLEDSAVYLCASRGASGNTIYFGEGSWLTVV.

This clonotype was seen only a few times. The chain couples TRBV18 to TRBJ2-5, with 7 bases that match TRBD1. Unmatched junction bases numbered 0, after V lost 2 bases and J lost 0 bases. There are 14 residues in the CDR3. Germline V lookup: CDR1 KGHSH, CDR2 LQKENI. The CDR3 nucleotides read TGTGCCAGCTCACCAACAGGGGACCAAGAGACCCAGTACTTC. The encoded protein is CASSPTGDQETQYF.

Note on this clonotype: A read error may explain this, as a much larger clone is one base away. The rearrangement uses TRBV7-2 and TRBJ1-3; D gene ambiguous. The germline V and J ends were trimmed by 7 bases and 4 bases, with 11 bases remaining between them. The CDR3 runs 13 residues. CDR1 is SGHTA, CDR2 FQGNSA, per germline. CDR3 protein: CASTFGSGNTIYF. As DNA, the CDR3 is TGTGCCAGCACCTTCGGGTCGGGAAACACCATATATTTT. Full variable domain (remainder filled in from reference TRBV7-2 and TRBJ1-3): GAGVSQSPSNKVTEKGKDVELRCDPISGHTALYWYRQSLGQGLEFLIYFQGNSAPDKSGLPSDRFSAERTGGSVSTLTIQRTQQEDSAVYLCASTFGSGNTIYFGEGSWLTVV.

This clonotype was observed many times. The rearrangement joins TRBV30 to TRBJ2-1; 10 nucleotides agree with TRBD2. The CDR3 is 14 residues long. The junction had 4 bases not matched to a gene; V was cut back by 0 bases and J by 8 bases. CDR1 is GTSNPN and CDR2 is SVGIG in the germline V gene (reference sequence). The CDR3 sequence is CAWSVSGGAHEQFF. CDR3 in DNA: TGTGCCTGGAGTGTCAGCGGGGGGGCGCATGAGCAGTTCTTC.

This clonotype was detected only once. This chain uses TRBV7-2 with TRBJ1-5; D may be TRBD1 (5 bases). This CDR3 region has 14 residues. Trimming removed 3 bases at V and 3 bases at J, with 9 bases between. Germline values: CDR1 SGHTA, CDR2 FQGNSA. The CDR3 loop reads CASSFRETNQPQHF. CDR3 bases: TGTGCCAGCAGCTTCAGGGAGACCAATCAGCCCCAGCATTTT.

The rearrangement uses TRBV9 and TRBJ2-7; 7 nucleotides agree with TRBD2. Germline loops: CDR1 SGDLS, CDR2 YYNGEE. The CDR3 spans 15 residues. V trimming: 0 bases; J trimming: 1 base; junction bases outside the gene matches: 4. CDR3 sequence reads: CASSVDGGGSYEQYF. CDR3 nucleotide sequence: TGTGCCAGCAGCGTAGACGGCGGGGGATCCTACGAGCAGTACTTC.

V is TRBV29-1 and J is TRBJ1-5, with a weak D call TRBD1 (6 bases). Germline V gene lookup returns CDR1 SQVTM and CDR2 ANQGSEA. With 3 bases removed from V and 2 bases from J, the gap between germline ends came to 14 bases. CDR3 length: 15 amino acids. Written as DNA, the CDR3 is TGCAGCGTTGATGTGGGGGGCGCCGGCAATCAGCCCCAGCATTTT. Translated: CSVDVGGAGNQPQHF.

The table lists this clonotype with many counts. V usage is TRBV2 and J usage is TRBJ2-3; no reliable D call. V was pared by 7 bases and J by 2 bases, with 16 bases between. The CDR3 runs to 15 residues. Germline V gene lookup returns CDR1 SNHLY and CDR2 FYNNEI. The CDR3 spells CASTRTTLSTDTQYF. The CDR3 bases are TGTGCCAGCACCCGAACGACTCTTTCCACAGATACGCAGTATTTT.

A few counts support this clonotype. The chain couples TRBV25-1 to TRBJ2-3, with 8 bases lining up with TRBD2. V shed 4 bases, J shed 6 bases, and the junction held 12 bases outside the gene matches. Germline CDR1 reads MGHDK; CDR2 reads SYGVNS. CDR3 length: 16 amino acids. This CDR3 is CASSVLSAGGADTQYF. As DNA, the CDR3 is TGTGCCAGCAGTGTACTATCGGCGGGGGGTGCTGATACGCAGTATTTT.

In its sample, this clonotype was seen many times. DNA of the CDR3: TGCAGTGCTAGCCAAGTACTTACAAGGTCTGAAAAACTGTTTTTT. Translating gives CSASQVLTRSEKLFF. The genes are TRBV20-1 and TRBJ1-4; D is unclear. The V gene lost 3 bases and the J gene lost 7 bases, with 18 bases spanning the gap. Germline values: CDR1 DFQATT, CDR2 SNEGSKA (reference sequence). The CDR3 length is 15 residues.

This clonotype was observed a few times. The chain has TRBV20-1 and TRBJ2-2; 11 bases align to TRBD2. Germline CDR1 DFQATT, CDR2 SNEGSKA (reference sequence). The CDR3 spans 16 residues. V lost 3 bases and J lost 4; bases outside the gene matches: 7. CDR3 bases: TGCAGTGCTAGGCTAGCGGGGGGCTCGCCCACCGGGGAGCTGTTTTTT. Translating gives CSARLAGGSPTGELFF.

V gene TRBV18 combines with J gene TRBJ1-5; D is uncertain. Germline values: CDR1 KGHSH, CDR2 LQKENI. Trimming took off 4 bases at V and 4 bases at J, with 14 bases between the two ends. The CDR3 length is 15 residues. The CDR3 is CASSLDPTPNQPQHF. CDR3 DNA sequence: TGTGCCAGCTCACTCGACCCAACCCCGAATCAGCCCCAGCATTTT.

In this sample, this clonotype turned up a few times. This chain links TRBV12-5 with TRBJ1-2; tentative D call: TRBD1 (5 bases). This CDR3 is 15 amino acids long. Trimming shortened V by 0 bases and J by 3 bases, and 11 bases separated the two germline ends. Germline CDR1 reads LGHNT; CDR2 reads FRNRAP. CDR3 amino acids: CASGLVRRGDYGYTF. CDR3 nucleotides: TGTGCTAGTGGTTTGGTACGGAGAGGGGACTATGGCTACACCTTC.

This clonotype was detected ten times or more. The V and J genes are TRBV6-6 and TRBJ2-5; D assignment may be TRBD1 or TRBD2 (6 bases each). Trimming cost V 2 bases and J 2 bases, with 12 bases left between them. The CDR3 consists of 15 residues. CDR1 and CDR2 from the germline V gene are MNHNY and SVGAGI (reference sequence). The DNA for the CDR3 is TGTGCCAGCAGTTACCCTACAGGGACTCAAGAGACCCAGTACTTC. Encoded protein: CASSYPTGTQETQYF.

This clonotype was seen a handful of times. The J gene is TRBJ2-4, the V gene TRBV7-2; D is unresolved. There are 17 residues in the CDR3. Trimming took off 4 bases at V and 0 bases at J, with 16 bases between the two ends. CDR1 is SGHTA, CDR2 FQGNSA, per germline. CDR3 residues: CASSYGPPGEAKNIQYF. CDR3 bases: TGTGCCAGCAGCTACGGACCACCTGGGGAAGCCAAAAACATTCAGTACTTC.

This clonotype has ten or more counts. The rearrangement uses TRBV7-6 and TRBJ1-1; 8 positions match TRBD1. CDR3 length: 14 amino acids. CDR1 and CDR2 from the germline V gene are SGHVS and FNYEAQ. Trimming took 5 bases from V and 0 from J; bases not matched to a gene: 2. The CDR3 region has the DNA TGTGCCAGCAGCCCCAGGGGGCTGAACACTGAAGCTTTCTTT. Its translation: CASSPRGLNTEAFF.

This clonotype was detected a few times. This chain links TRBV14 with TRBJ2-7; the D gene is possibly TRBD1 (6 bases). Per germline, CDR1 SGHDN and CDR2 FVKESK. CDR3 size: 13 residues. Trimming removed 3 bases from V and 6 bases from J, with 12 bases in between. The CDR3 is CASSHSIGGEQYF. CDR3 bases: TGTGCCAGCAGCCACAGCATAGGGGGCGAGCAGTACTTC.

This clonotype was found many times. The genes are TRBV20-1 and TRBJ1-4, with 7 nucleotides matching TRBD1. The germline gives CDR1 DFQATT, CDR2 SNEGSKA (reference sequence). With V trimmed by 6 bases and J by 8 bases, 12 bases remained unmatched. The CDR3 is 14 amino acids. The DNA of the CDR3 is TGCAGTGCCCCTATTAGGGGGCGCGGAGAAAAACTGTTTTTT. Translation gives CSAPIRGRGEKLFF.

This clonotype occurred a few times. The chain uses TRBV27 and TRBJ2-2; D not certain. CDR3 length: 15 amino acids. Germline values: CDR1 MNHEY, CDR2 SMNVEV (reference sequence). The V and J ends lost 4 bases and 1 base respectively, with 10 bases between them. The CDR3 is CASSSSLGNTGELFF. The CDR3 DNA reads TGTGCCAGCAGTTCCAGCCTTGGGAACACCGGGGAGCTGTTTTTT.

This clonotype is a singleton in its sample. The chain has TRBV9 and TRBJ2-2; a possible D gene is TRBD2 (6 bases). Germline CDR1 SGDLS, CDR2 YYNGEE. Trimming removed 0 bases at V and 2 bases at J, with 14 bases between. CDR3 length equals 17 residues. This chain's CDR3 is CASSVVGGIRNTGELFF. Written as DNA, the CDR3 is TGTGCCAGCAGCGTAGTTGGGGGGATCCGCAACACCGGGGAGCTGTTTTTT.

The CDR3 here is CASSLVAGSTDTQYF. DNA of the CDR3: TGTGCCAGCAGCTTGGTAGCGGGGAGCACAGATACGCAGTATTTT. V usage is TRBV5-6 and J usage is TRBJ2-3, with 8 bases that match TRBD2. The V and J ends lost 0 bases and 0 bases, in that order; junction bases with no gene match: 0. Per the germline V gene, CDR1 is SGHDT and CDR2 is YYEEEE. The CDR3 loop spans 15 amino acids. Full variable domain (missing parts from reference TRBV5-6 and TRBJ2-3): DAGVTQSPTHLIKTRGQQVTLRCSPKSGHDTVSWYQQALGQGPQFIFQYYEEEERQRGNFPDRFSGHQFPNYSSELNVNALLLGDSALYLCASSLVAGSTDTQYFGPGTRLTVL.

This clonotype was detected many times. The V and J genes are TRBV28 and TRBJ2-2, with D possibly matching TRBD1 (6 bases). V lost 2 bases, J lost 0 bases, and 7 bases lay in between. Per the germline V gene, CDR1 is MDHEN and CDR2 is SYDVKM. The CDR3 runs 15 residues. The CDR3 nucleotides read TGTGCCAGCAGTTTAGACAGGTCGAACACCGGGGAGCTGTTTTTT. It specifies CASSLDRSNTGELFF.

The gene calls are TRBV30 and TRBJ2-5; D may be TRBD1 or TRBD2 (5 bases each). CDR1 is GTSNPN, CDR2 SVGIG, per germline (reference sequence). The CDR3 loop spans 13 amino acids. The V end was cut by 2 bases, the J end by 5 bases, with 12 bases between. CDR3 coding DNA: TGTGCCTGGAGTCCCCGGGGCGGTGAGACCCAGTACTTC. Encoded protein: CAWSPRGGETQYF.

This clonotype was seen many times. The CDR3 loop is CASDTSGTGSYEQYF. The CDR3 nucleotides are TGTGCCAGCGACACCTCCGGGACAGGGTCTTACGAGCAGTACTTC. This rearrangement joins TRBV6-6 to TRBJ2-7; 9 nucleotides match TRBD1. Losses at the gene ends were 8 bases for V and 4 bases for J; bases not matched to a gene: 12. The CDR3 sequence is 15 residues long. Germline CDR1 and CDR2: MNHNY and SVGAGI (reference sequence).